These 9 T cell receptor beta chains share one sample of origin, sequenced in a study of blood T cell repertoires in COVID-19. Libraries were prepared by immunoSEQ multiplex PCR; TCRdb keeps only in-frame clonotypes and omits some of them. Of 290,000 or so clones listed, approximately 85% are singletons. The sequenced sample consisted of peripheral blood. The source of these receptors is a man between 50 and 59 years old with active or convalescent COVID-19.

This clone was found a few times. The rearrangement links TRBV15 to TRBJ2-1, with 11 bases aligning to TRBD1. The CDR3 consists of 17 residues. Germline V gives CDR1 LNHNV, CDR2 YYDKDF (reference sequence). V dropped 0 bases and J dropped 8; count of bases not matched to a gene: 9. CDR3 sequence: CATSREQGQGARDEQFF. Written as DNA, the CDR3 is TGTGCCACCAGCAGAGAACAAGGACAGGGGGCACGAGATGAGCAGTTCTTC. Together with reference TRBV15 and TRBJ2-1, the CDR3 gives the full variable domain: DAMVIQNPRYQVTQFGKPVTLSCSQTLNHNVMYWYQQKSSQAPKLLFHYYDKDFNNEADTPDNFQSRRPNTSFCFLDIRSPGLGDTAMYLCATSREQGQGARDEQFFGPGTRLTVL.

The chain recombines TRBV7-6 with TRBJ1-2, with D possibly TRBD1 on 6 matching bases. This CDR3 region has 13 residues. Per germline, CDR1 SGHVS and CDR2 FNYEAQ. Trimming removed 6 bases at V and 8 bases at J, with 16 bases between. Here the CDR3 DNA reads TGTGCCAGCAGTGCAACAGGGTCCTTGGGCTACACCTTC. This encodes CASSATGSLGYTF.

The chain couples TRBV7-9 to TRBJ1-4; D perhaps matches TRBD1 (6 bases). The germline V gene has CDR1 SEHNR and CDR2 FQNEAQ (reference sequence). The V gene lost 5 bases and the J gene lost 5 bases, with 15 bases spanning the gap. The CDR3 length is 15 residues. The CDR3 nucleotides are TGTGCCAGCAGCAGCGCCAACAGGGCGAATGAAAAACTGTTTTTT. Translation gives CASSSANRANEKLFF.

The chain carries TRBV3-1 (or the pseudogene TRBV3-2) and TRBJ2-3; TRBD2 is a possible D gene (6 bases). V was clipped by 8 bases and J by 6 bases, with 15 bases between them. The germline CDR1 and CDR2 sequences are LGHDT and YNNKEL (reference sequence). The CDR3 contains 13 residues. CDR3 bases: TGTGCCAGCGCCCTCGGAGGGTTGGATACGCAGTATTTT. Translated: CASALGGLDTQYF.

The chain links TRBV6-5 to TRBJ1-4; possible D gene TRBD1, 5 bases. Germline V gives CDR1 MNHEY, CDR2 SVGAGI. CDR3 length: 10 residues. In DNA form, the CDR3 reads TGTTGGGGGGGGGATGAAAAACTGTTTTTT. Amino acids: CWGGDEKLFF.

The rearrangement joins TRBV30 to TRBJ1-5; TRBD1 might be the D (6 bases). Trimming removed 5 bases from V and 7 bases from J, with 15 bases in between. The CDR3 covers 13 residues. Germline V gene lookup returns CDR1 GTSNPN and CDR2 SVGIG (reference sequence). CDR3 sequence reads: CAWGGGTGQPQHF. The DNA of the CDR3 is TGTGCCTGGGGAGGGGGTACAGGACAGCCCCAGCATTTT.

The chain employs TRBV9 and TRBJ1-3, with a tentative D call TRBD1 (5 bases). The CDR3 sequence is 15 residues long. CDR1 and CDR2 from the germline V gene are SGDLS and YYNGEE. V was shortened by 2 bases and J by 0 bases, with 9 bases between the two germline ends. The CDR3 sequence is CASSVGDYSGNTIYF. The CDR3 DNA reads as TGTGCCAGCAGCGTGGGGGACTACTCTGGAAACACCATATATTTT.

This clone was observed a single time. The gene calls are TRBV28 and TRBJ1-6, with no clear D. The CDR3 sequence is 15 residues long. V lost 4 bases and J 7 bases, leaving 14 bases between the germline ends. Germline CDR1 MDHEN, CDR2 SYDVKM. The CDR3 loop is CASSSRRRSNSPLHF. The CDR3 nucleotides are TGTGCCAGCAGTTCCCGACGGAGATCAAATTCACCCCTCCACTTT.

This chain joins TRBV4-2 and TRBJ2-1; D remains unclear. In germline, CDR1 is LGHNA, CDR2 YNFKEQ. Between the trimmed V and J ends, which lost 0 bases and 1 base, there was a span of 7 bases. The CDR3 is made up of 15 amino acids. For the CDR3, the DNA is TGTGCCAGCAGCCAAGACGTCGGTTCCTACAATGAGCAGTTCTTC. This gives the protein CASSQDVGSYNEQFF.